This T cell receptor (beta chain) was recovered during a study of vaccination and CD4 T cells after COVID-19. Study-wide background: Overlapping spike peptides of SARS-CoV-2, HCoV-NL63, HCoV-OC43 and HCoV-229E stimulated the cells.

V lost 4 bases and J lost 0, with 19 bases in between. The CDR3 is 18 residues long. The germline V gene encodes CDR1 SGHAT and CDR2 FQNNGV. The treatment is: roughly 11-day PBMC culture with coronavirus spike peptide pools or control peptides (ViraFEST assay). The collection of CD4+ T cells from the unexposed donor took place before the COVID-19 pandemic (2011-2018). This clonotype was seen more than once but under ten times. Its antigen remains unidentified. Cultured CD4+ T-cell DNA underwent Oncomine TCR Beta short-read sequencing. From the PCR reads, TCRdb called clonotypes with MiXCR, one entry per CDR3 protein. Of about 9,600 distinct CDR3 sequences in the sample, 35% to 45% are singletons; the top ten hold roughly 12%.

The sample was CD4+ T cells from blood, cultured in vitro. The rearrangement links TRBV11-2 to TRBJ2-1; TRBD1 is a possible D gene (7 bases). This TCR derives from a human donor in good health. The CDR3 here is CASSSPRGVMSSYNEQFF. The CDR3 nucleotides read TGTGCCAGCAGCTCCCCCAGGGGGGTAATGAGCTCCTACAATGAGCAGTTCTTC.